These T cell receptor beta chains were read from a single sample in a study of cytomegalovirus exposure and HLA in healthy donors. Sequencing was performed with immunoSEQ multiplex PCR; in TCRdb, only in-frame clones are kept and a portion is missing. The data show under 150,000 clones, around 78% seen once. The sample comprised PBMCs. The receptors originated from a man aged 35 to 55 in good health and CMV-seronegative. Both conserved end residues are part of each CDR3. The D gene is left open where the match is weak. Clone size is stated in some rows and not others, as once, few, many or a class when expanded.

size,J,V,D,DNA,CDR3
-,TRBJ1-6,TRBV19,TRBD1,TGTGCCAGTAACGGACAGGGAAGGTCACCCCTCCACTTT,CASNGQGRSPLHF
-,TRBJ1-1,TRBV4-3,-,TGCGCCAGCAGCCAAATGGCGGGGAACACTGAAGCTTTCTTT,CASSQMAGNTEAFF
-,TRBJ2-7,TRBV7-6,-,TGTGCCAGCAGCTTAGAGCGTAACAGGGCCTACGAGCAGTACTTC,CASSLERNRAYEQYF
few,TRBJ1-2,TRBV27,-,TGTGCCAGCAGTTCCATCGGCGGGAAAGACACCTTC,CASSSIGGKDTF
-,TRBJ2-7,TRBV7-9,TRBD1,TGTGCCAGCAGCTTAGGACAGGGGCCCACCTACGAGCAGTACTTC,CASSLGQGPTYEQYF
-,TRBJ2-2,TRBV19,TRBD2,TGTGCCAGTACCACCCCCGGGACTAGCAGGACCGGGGAGCTGTTTTTT,CASTTPGTSRTGELFF
once,TRBJ2-5,TRBV19,-,TGTGCCAGTAGCCGGCAGGGTAAAGAGACCCAGTACTTC,CASSRQGKETQYF
-,TRBJ2-2,TRBV4-3,TRBD2,TGCGCCAGCAGCTTCGGGACTAGCGGGGGCCCGAACACCGGGGAGCTGTTTTTT,CASSFGTSGGPNTGELFF
-,TRBJ1-4,TRBV7-2,-,TGTGCCAGCAGCTTAGTACGGGGTCCTAATGAAAAACTGTTTTTT,CASSLVRGPNEKLFF
-,TRBJ2-5,TRBV9,-,TGTGCCAGCAGCGTATATGGAGGGCAAGAGACCCAGTACTTC,CASSVYGGQETQYF
-,TRBJ2-1,TRBV2,-,TGTGCCAGCAGTGAGGTAACTGGGCACAATGAGCAGTTCTTC,CASSEVTGHNEQFF
-,TRBJ1-2,TRBV5-6,TRBD1,TGTGCCAGCAGCTTGCGGGGACAGGGAGGGGTATATGGCTACACCTTC,CASSLRGQGGVYGYTF
-,TRBJ2-7,TRBV2,-,TGTGCCAGCAGCGATTCCGACTCCGGTTCCTACGAGCAGTACTTC,CASSDSDSGSYEQYF
once,TRBJ2-2,TRBV4-3,-,TGCGCCAGCAGCCAGTGGACAGCGAACACCGGGGAGCTGTTTTTT,CASSQWTANTGELFF
-,TRBJ1-5,TRBV7-2,TRBD1,TGTGCCAGCAGCTTCCTGACAGGGGGAATTCAGCCCCAGCATTTT,CASSFLTGGIQPQHF
-,TRBJ2-5,TRBV12-5,-,TGTGCTAGTGGTTTGGTACTTCACAGGCCCGGGGAGACCCAGTACTTC,CASGLVLHRPGETQYF
-,TRBJ1-5,TRBV5-5,TRBD1,TGTGCCAGCAGCTGGGGGACAGGGCTTCAGCCCCAGCATTTT,CASSWGTGLQPQHF
-,TRBJ1-2,TRBV14,-,TGTGCCAGCAGCCAATTATCTACAGGAATCAACTATGGCTACACCTTC,CASSQLSTGINYGYTF
-,TRBJ1-1,TRBV18,TRBD1,TGTGCCAGCTCACTCGGACAGGATCACACTGAAGCTTTCTTT,CASSLGQDHTEAFF
-,TRBJ2-7,TRBV7-3,-,TGTGCCAGCAGCGAAAGAGAGGGCGAGCAGTACTTC,CASSEREGEQYF
-,TRBJ1-4,TRBV7-9,TRBD1,TGTGCTAGCAGCCGGGGACAGGTGGAAGGTACTAATGAAAAACTGTTTTTT,CASSRGQVEGTNEKLFF
-,TRBJ2-3,TRBV29-1,TRBD2,TGCAGCGTTGATTCTCCGGGACTAGCGACTTTCACAGATACGCAGTATTTT,CSVDSPGLATFTDTQYF
-,TRBJ2-5,TRBV4-1,-,TGCGCCAGCAGCCAAACGGGACTCTTACAAGAGACCCAGTACTTC,CASSQTGLLQETQYF
-,TRBJ1-2,TRBV5-1,-,TGCGCCAGCAGCCCAGGGGAGAGTGGCTACACCTTC,CASSPGESGYTF
-,TRBJ2-7,TRBV19,-,TGTGCCAGTAGCCCGGGACACTCCTACGAGCAGTACTTC,CASSPGHSYEQYF
-,TRBJ2-3,TRBV7-8,-,TGTGCCAGCAGCTTAGCGATCCTAGAGACAGATACGCAGTATTTT,CASSLAILETDTQYF
-,TRBJ2-5,TRBV18,-,TGTGCCAGCTCAGGCGAGACCCAGTACTTC,CASSGETQYF
-,TRBJ2-7,TRBV9,-,TGTGCCAGCAGCCTAGGGTGGCAGAGGAACTACGAGCAGTACTTC,CASSLGWQRNYEQYF
-,TRBJ1-4,TRBV6-5,-,TGTGCCAGCAGTCCTTTCGCGCTTAGGGGGGAAAAACTGTTTTTT,CASSPFALRGEKLFF
few,TRBJ2-5,TRBV9,-,TGTGCCAGCAGCCTTACAGGGGGGGCAGAGACCCAGTACTTC,CASSLTGGAETQYF
-,TRBJ2-3,TRBV6-5,-,TGTGCCAGCAGTTACTCCCCAGGGTTGGTTACTGATACGCAGTATTTT,CASSYSPGLVTDTQYF
once,TRBJ2-7,TRBV6-6,-,TGTGCCAGCAGTTACTCTCAGGGATGGGCTAGCTACGAGCAGTACTTC,CASSYSQGWASYEQYF
few,TRBJ2-1,TRBV25-1,TRBD2,TGTGCCAGCAGTGAATATGTCGGGGGGAAAAACAATGAGCAGTTCTTC,CASSEYVGGKNNEQFF
-,TRBJ2-1,TRBV19,-,TGTGCCAGTAGTATAGAACTAGTCTACAATGAGCAGTTCTTC,CASSIELVYNEQFF
few,TRBJ2-7,TRBV27,-,TGTGCCAGCAGGGACAGTGCCTACGAGCAGTACTTC,CASRDSAYEQYF
-,TRBJ1-1,TRBV11-2,-,TGTGCCAGCAGCTTCCCGGGTGAAGCTTTCTTT,CASSFPGEAFF
-,TRBJ2-7,TRBV7-2,TRBD1,TGTGCCAGCAGCCGCGAGACAGGGTGCGAGCAGTACTTC,CASSRETGCEQYF
-,TRBJ2-5,TRBV5-1,TRBD1,TGCGCCAGCAGCAGAATCGGACAGGGACAAGAGACCCAGTACTTC,CASSRIGQGQETQYF
-,TRBJ2-7,TRBV4-1,-,TGCGCCAGCAGCCCGCGGACTGGTCTTTCCTACGAGCAGTACTTC,CASSPRTGLSYEQYF
-,TRBJ2-1,TRBV5-1,TRBD2,TGCGCCAGCAGCTTGGGGGGACTAGCGGGAGGCAGAAATGAGCAGTTCTTC,CASSLGGLAGGRNEQFF
-,TRBJ2-2,TRBV7-9,-,TGTGCCAGCAGCTCTCAGTATCGGGGTCTAGCGACAAACACCGGGGAGCTGTTTTTT,CASSSQYRGLATNTGELFF
-,TRBJ1-4,TRBV2,TRBD1,TGTGCCAGCCGACAGGGGGCGAGACAGGAAAAACTGTTTTTT,CASRQGARQEKLFF
-,TRBJ1-2,TRBV9,TRBD1,TGTGCCAGCAGCGTAGAGCGGGGGGACAGGGGACATGGCTACACCTTC,CASSVERGDRGHGYTF
-,TRBJ2-5,TRBV19,TRBD2,TGTGCCAGTAGAGGTGTGTCTAGCGGGAGTCCAGAGACCCAGTACTTC,CASRGVSSGSPETQYF
-,TRBJ2-2,TRBV7-2,TRBD1,TGTGCCAGCAGCAGCACAGGGGGCAACGGGGAGCTGTTTTTT,CASSSTGGNGELFF
-,TRBJ1-5,TRBV19,TRBD1,TGTGCCAGTAGTTGGACAGGGGTACGGCCCCAGCATTTT,CASSWTGVRPQHF
-,TRBJ2-1,TRBV28,TRBD1,TGTGCCAGCAGTCTCCCGACAGGGAACGGGCAGTTCTTC,CASSLPTGNGQFF
-,TRBJ2-7,TRBV18,TRBD2,TGTGCCAGCTCACCACCGATCGGGGGGGTGTACGAGCAGTACTTC,CASSPPIGGVYEQYF